These 21 T cell receptor beta chains originate from one sample sequenced in a study of blood T cell repertoires in COVID-19. The repertoire was sequenced with immunoSEQ multiplex PCR; TCRdb's copy has only in-frame clones and lacks some. The profile shows some 220,000 clones, around 86% of them singletons. The sequenced material came from PBMCs or T cells enriched from blood (not recorded which). Every receptor here comes from a woman aged 40 to 50 with acute COVID-19.

V gene TRBV27 combines with J gene TRBJ1-5, with a weak D call TRBD1 (5 bases). Per the germline V gene, CDR1 is MNHEY and CDR2 is SMNVEV (reference sequence). V lost 10 bases and J lost 1, with 17 bases in between. CDR3 length: 15 amino acids. CDR3 sequence: CAIKSGALSNQPQHF. The DNA of the CDR3 is TGTGCCATCAAAAGCGGGGCGTTGAGCAATCAGCCCCAGCATTTT.

This sequence joins TRBV2 and TRBJ1-2; D ambiguous. The CDR3 is made up of 11 amino acids. In germline, CDR1 is SNHLY, CDR2 FYNNEI. Trimming shortened V by 3 bases and J by 7 bases, and 6 bases separated the two germline ends. The DNA for the CDR3 is TGTGCCAGCAGTGAGGTCGGTGGCTACACCTTC. It translates to CASSEVGGYTF.

V and J are TRBV3-1 (or the pseudogene TRBV3-2) and TRBJ1-1; 7 positions agree with TRBD1. The germline CDR1 and CDR2 sequences are LGHDT and YNNKEL (reference sequence). CDR3 length: 18 residues. The trim removed 4 bases at V and 0 bases at J, leaving 14 bases unmatched. The CDR3 DNA follows: TGTGCCAGCAGCCGAGGTGCACAGGGGCCCCTTATGAACACTGAAGCTTTCTTT. Its protein product is CASSRGAQGPLMNTEAFF.

The chain joins TRBV10-1 to TRBJ2-1; no clear D. In germline, CDR1 is WNHNN, CDR2 SYGVQD (reference sequence). With 0 bases removed from V and 8 bases from J, the gap between germline ends came to 2 bases. The CDR3 loop spans 11 amino acids. CDR3 nucleotides: TGCGCCAGCAGTGAGTCCTATGAGCAGTTCTTC. Protein: CASSESYEQFF.

V usage is TRBV12-5 and J usage is TRBJ1-3; D unresolved. V lost 7 bases, J lost 1 base, and 5 bases lay in between. Germline V gene data show CDR1 as LGHNT and CDR2 as FRNRAP. CDR3 length: 12 amino acids. The CDR3 protein is CASARSGNTIYF. The CDR3 bases are TGTGCTAGTGCCAGATCTGGAAACACCATATATTTT. The whole variable domain, remainder taken from reference TRBV12-5 and TRBJ1-3, is DARVTQTPRHKVTEMGQEVTMRCQPILGHNTVFWYRQTMMQGLELLAYFRNRAPLDDSGMPKDRFSAEMPDATLATLKIQPSEPRDSAVYFCASARSGNTIYFGEGSWLTVV.

CDR3 residues: CASSLTPNRDRRNTQYF. DNA of the CDR3: TGTGCCAGCAGTTTAACCCCCAACAGGGATAGACGAAATACGCAGTATTTT. The chain couples TRBV27 to TRBJ2-3; D is perhaps TRBD1 (6 bases). Looked up from germline, CDR1 is MNHEY and CDR2 is SMNVEV (reference sequence). Deletions cut 2 bases from V and 7 bases from J, with 22 bases between. The CDR3 totals 17 residues.

This rearrangement joins TRBV21-1 to TRBJ1-2; the table assigns TRBD1, which was not confirmed against the DNA. TRBV21-1 is a pseudogene segment. The CDR3 is 15 residues long. The CDR3 here is CASSGVQGLSGGYTF. The CDR3 region has the DNA TGTGCCAGCAGCGGCGTACAGGGATTGTCGGGGGGCTACACCTTC.

This clone was detected only a few times. This sequence joins TRBV19 and TRBJ1-1, with TRBD1 as a possible D gene (5 bases). V lost 6 bases and J 7 bases, leaving 15 bases between the germline ends. This CDR3 is 13 amino acids long. The germline V gene encodes CDR1 LNHDA and CDR2 SQIVND (reference sequence). The CDR3 here is CASSPSPGVEAFF. The CDR3 nucleotides read TGTGCCAGTAGCCCCTCCCCGGGGGTTGAAGCTTTCTTT.

The J gene is TRBJ1-5, the V gene TRBV18; weak D call: TRBD1 (5 bases). Germline V gene lookup returns CDR1 KGHSH and CDR2 LQKENI. The CDR3 covers 16 residues. V shed 3 bases and J shed 4 bases, with 16 bases lying between them. Here the CDR3 DNA reads TGTGCCAGCTCACCGTTCCGTGACAGAAGAAATCAGCCCCAGCATTTT. Encoded protein: CASSPFRDRRNQPQHF.

The chain joins TRBV19 to TRBJ1-5; D is unresolved. The ends were cut back, 1 base at V and 8 bases at J, with 9 bases in the middle. CDR3 length equals 13 residues. Looked up from germline, CDR1 is LNHDA and CDR2 is SQIVND (reference sequence). The CDR3 nucleotides are TGTGCCAGTAGTATAGGGGCGAGTAAGCCCCAGCATTTT. The encoded protein is CASSIGASKPQHF.

The V gene is TRBV5-1, the J gene TRBJ1-2, with TRBD1 matching 9 bases. Germline CDR1 is SGHRS and CDR2 is YFSETQ. V lost 4 bases and J lost 7; bases outside the gene matches: 8. This CDR3 contains 14 residues. CDR3 DNA: TGCGCCAGCAGCCCAGACGGACAGGGGAGTGGCTACACCTTC. Residues: CASSPDGQGSGYTF.

Details on this clone: Other nucleotide sequences in the sample specify the same CDR3. CDR3 DNA sequence: TGCGCCAGCAGCTCCGGGGGAAGCTCCTACGAGCAGTACTTC. This sequence encodes CASSSGGSSYEQYF. This chain connects TRBV5-1 to TRBJ2-7, with TRBD2 as a possible D gene (6 bases). CDR1 and CDR2 from the germline V gene are SGHRS and YFSETQ. The CDR3 has 14 residues. V was shortened by 3 bases and J by 0 bases, with 10 bases between the two germline ends.

V usage is TRBV2 and J usage is TRBJ1-1; D gene ambiguous. Germline V gene data show CDR1 as SNHLY and CDR2 as FYNNEI. Trimming took off 2 bases at V and 10 bases at J, with 8 bases between the two ends. CDR3 size: 11 residues. The CDR3 DNA follows: TGTGCCAGCAGTGAATGGTACGGAGCTTTCTTT. Amino acid sequence: CASSEWYGAFF.

The rearrangement links TRBV27 to TRBJ1-2; D may be TRBD1 (6 bases). The germline V and J ends were trimmed by 10 bases and 2 bases, with 23 bases remaining between them. Per the germline V gene, CDR1 is MNHEY and CDR2 is SMNVEV (reference sequence). The length of the CDR3 is 16 residues. For the CDR3, the DNA is TGTGCCACCAGGGGCGCCGGCTCCTACGCGAACTATGGCTACACCTTC. Protein sequence: CATRGAGSYANYGYTF.

The chain uses TRBV28 and TRBJ2-2; D unresolved. Trimming cost V 6 bases and J 0 bases, with 8 bases left between them. In germline, CDR1 is MDHEN, CDR2 SYDVKM. The CDR3 runs to 14 residues. Here the CDR3 reads CASSPFPNTGELFF. CDR3 DNA: TGTGCCAGCAGCCCCTTTCCGAACACCGGGGAGCTGTTTTTT. Variable domain in full (rest from reference TRBV28 and TRBJ2-2): DVKVTQSSRYLVKRTGEKVFLECVQDMDHENMFWYRQDPGLGLRLIYFSYDVKMKEKGDIPEGYSVSREKKERFSLILESASTNQTSMYLCASSPFPNTGELFFGEGSRLTVL.

The genes are TRBV9 and TRBJ1-1, with TRBD1 matching over 10 bases. Germline CDR1 is SGDLS and CDR2 is YYNGEE. The CDR3 extends over 17 amino acids. The trim removed 3 bases at V and 4 bases at J, leaving 12 bases unmatched. CDR3 nucleotide sequence: TGTGCCAGCAGCGAAGCCCCGGGACAGGGGCTGAGCACTGAAGCTTTCTTT. Protein: CASSEAPGQGLSTEAFF.

The rearrangement links TRBV11-3 to TRBJ1-3, with a tentative D call TRBD1 (6 bases). V was cut by 5 bases and J by 6 bases, with 17 bases left in between. The CDR3 totals 15 residues. In germline, CDR1 is SGHNT, CDR2 YENEEA. CDR3 sequence (DNA): TGTGCCAGCAGCCGCGGGGGCCCAAACGAAAACACCATATATTTT. Amino acid sequence: CASSRGGPNENTIYF.

The V and J genes are TRBV7-2 and TRBJ1-3; TRBD1 aligns across 8 bases. The CDR3 spans 16 residues. V lost 4 bases and J lost 0; bases outside the gene matches: 5. Germline CDR1 and CDR2: SGHTA and FQGNSA. CDR3 sequence reads: CASSSGQESSGNTIYF. The CDR3 nucleotides read TGTGCCAGCAGCTCGGGACAGGAGAGCTCTGGAAACACCATATATTTT. Together with reference TRBV7-2 and TRBJ1-3, the CDR3 gives the full variable domain: GAGVSQSPSNKVTEKGKDVELRCDPISGHTALYWYRQSLGQGLEFLIYFQGNSAPDKSGLPSDRFSAERTGGSVSTLTIQRTQQEDSAVYLCASSSGQESSGNTIYFGEGSWLTVV.

This clone was found once. J is TRBJ1-1 and V is TRBV7-2; 7 bases line up with TRBD1. The CDR3 has 13 residues. V was pared by 11 bases and J by 3 bases, with 9 bases of the junction left unmatched. Germline lookup yields CDR1 SGHTA and CDR2 FQGNSA. The CDR3 protein is CAGMDDRDTEAFF. As DNA, the CDR3 is TGTGCCGGGATGGACGACAGGGACACTGAAGCTTTCTTT.

V is TRBV5-1 and J is TRBJ2-2, with a tentative D call TRBD2 (5 bases). The V gene's germline CDR1 is SGHRS and CDR2 YFSETQ. V was cut by 0 bases and J by 7 bases, with 16 bases left in between. The CDR3 is made up of 16 amino acids. CDR3 sequence: CASSLATSVFGGELFF. DNA of the CDR3: TGCGCCAGCAGCTTGGCCACTAGTGTATTTGGCGGGGAGCTGTTTTTT.

The table lists this clone with a count of one. V and J are TRBV4-3 and TRBJ2-7; possible D gene TRBD1, 6 bases. Trimming stripped 0 bases from V and 4 bases from J, with 13 bases between. Germline CDR1 and CDR2: LGHNA and YSLEER. CDR3 length equals 15 residues. The CDR3 nucleotides are TGCGCCAGCAGCCAAGATCAAACAGGGAATTACGAGCAGTACTTC. This gives the protein CASSQDQTGNYEQYF.